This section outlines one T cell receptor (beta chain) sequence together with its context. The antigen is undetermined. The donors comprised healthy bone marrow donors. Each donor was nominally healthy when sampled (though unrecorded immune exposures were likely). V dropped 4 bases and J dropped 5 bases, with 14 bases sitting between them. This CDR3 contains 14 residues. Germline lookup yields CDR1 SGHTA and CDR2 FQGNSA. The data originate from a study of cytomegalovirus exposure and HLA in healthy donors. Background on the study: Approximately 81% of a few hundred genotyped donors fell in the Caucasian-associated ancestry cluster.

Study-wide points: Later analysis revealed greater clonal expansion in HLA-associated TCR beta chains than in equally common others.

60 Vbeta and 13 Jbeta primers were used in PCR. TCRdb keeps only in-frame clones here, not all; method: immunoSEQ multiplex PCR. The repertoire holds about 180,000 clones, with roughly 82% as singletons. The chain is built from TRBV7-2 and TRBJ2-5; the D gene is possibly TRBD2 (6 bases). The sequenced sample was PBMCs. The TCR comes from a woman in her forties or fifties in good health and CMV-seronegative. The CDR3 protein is CASSSTLAGETQYF. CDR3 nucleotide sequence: TGTGCCAGCAGCTCGACTCTGGCGGGGGAGACCCAGTACTTC.